A few counts support the clone carrying this T cell receptor beta chain. The data were produced by immunoSEQ multiplex PCR, yet TCRdb's version contains in-frame clones alone and is incomplete. The data contain about 160,000 clones, around four fifths of them seen just once; the ten biggest clones take up 4% to 4.5%. The sample comes from a study of blood T cell repertoires in COVID-19. CDR1 is KGHSH and CDR2 is LQKENI in the germline V gene. V shed 3 bases and J shed 1 base, with 7 bases lying between them. The CDR3 runs 14 residues. The receptor was isolated from a woman between 45 and 60 years old who had recovered from COVID-19. Material for sequencing was PBMCs or T cells enriched from blood (not recorded which). The J gene is TRBJ1-3, the V gene TRBV18; D not certain. The CDR3 reads CASSPRSSGNTIYF. In DNA, the CDR3 is TGTGCCAGCTCACCGAGGTCGTCTGGAAACACCATATATTTT.